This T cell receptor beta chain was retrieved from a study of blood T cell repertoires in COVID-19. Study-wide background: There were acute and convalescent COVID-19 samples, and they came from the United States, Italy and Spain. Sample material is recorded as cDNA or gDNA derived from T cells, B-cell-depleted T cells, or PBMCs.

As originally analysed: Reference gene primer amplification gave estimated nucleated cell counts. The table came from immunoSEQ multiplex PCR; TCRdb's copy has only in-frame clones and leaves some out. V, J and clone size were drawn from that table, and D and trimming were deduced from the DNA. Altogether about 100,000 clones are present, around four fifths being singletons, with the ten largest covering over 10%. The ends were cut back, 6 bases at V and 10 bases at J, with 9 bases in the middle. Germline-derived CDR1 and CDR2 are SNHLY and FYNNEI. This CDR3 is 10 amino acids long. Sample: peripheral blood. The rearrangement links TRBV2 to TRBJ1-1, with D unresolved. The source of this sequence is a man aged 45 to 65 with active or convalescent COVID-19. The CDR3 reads CASRAVRAFF. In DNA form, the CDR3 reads TGTGCCAGCAGGGCAGTACGAGCTTTCTTT.